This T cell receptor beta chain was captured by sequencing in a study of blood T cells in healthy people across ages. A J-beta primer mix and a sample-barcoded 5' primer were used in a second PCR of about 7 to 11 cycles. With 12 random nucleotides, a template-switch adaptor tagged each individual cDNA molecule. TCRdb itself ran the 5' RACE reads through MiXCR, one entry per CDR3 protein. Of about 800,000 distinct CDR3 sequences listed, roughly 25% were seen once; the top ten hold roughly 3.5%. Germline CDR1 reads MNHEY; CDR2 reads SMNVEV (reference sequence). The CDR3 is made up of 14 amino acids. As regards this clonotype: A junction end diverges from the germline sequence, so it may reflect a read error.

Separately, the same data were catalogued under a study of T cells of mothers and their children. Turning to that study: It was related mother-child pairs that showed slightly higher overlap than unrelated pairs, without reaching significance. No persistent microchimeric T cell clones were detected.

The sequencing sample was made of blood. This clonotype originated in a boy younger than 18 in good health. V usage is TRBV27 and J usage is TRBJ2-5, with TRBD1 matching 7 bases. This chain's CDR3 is CASSFRDRQEAQYF. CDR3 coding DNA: TGTGCCAGCAGTTTCCGGGACAGACAAGAGGCCCAGTACTTC.